The 28 T cell receptor beta chains presented below share a single source sample, sequenced in a study of monozygotic twins with inflammatory bowel disease. TCRdb reprocessed the 5' RACE reads, keeping one entry per CDR3 protein, no DNA. In all, the sample yields more than 350,000 distinct CDR3 sequences. Sequencing was done on a sample of blood. Receptors were obtained from a human donor with ulcerative colitis or Crohn's disease, or a healthy co-twin of an affected twin (not recorded which).

The chain links TRBV7-8 to TRBJ2-2; the TCRdb call, TRBD2, lacks DNA for checking. CDR3 length equals 15 residues. Germline V gene lookup returns CDR1 SGHVS and CDR2 FQNEAQ. CDR3 in amino acids: CASTSTGTVTGELFF.

The J gene is TRBJ2-1, the V gene TRBV4-2; as DNA is missing, the TRBD2 call by TCRdb cannot be tested. Germline CDR1 LGHNA, CDR2 YNFKEQ. The CDR3 is 17 residues long. The chain's CDR3 is CASSQGLAAVMYNEQFF.

The V gene is TRBV5-5, the J gene TRBJ2-1; the TCRdb call, TRBD1, lacks DNA for checking. The CDR3 loop spans 13 amino acids. Looked up from germline, CDR1 is SGHKS and CDR2 is YYEKEE (reference sequence). The CDR3 protein is CASSLTGGYEQFF.

The chain has TRBV20-1 and TRBJ2-7; TCRdb names TRBD2, which stays unverified in the absence of DNA. Per the germline V gene, CDR1 is DFQATT and CDR2 is SNEGSKA (reference sequence). This CDR3 is built from 13 residues. The CDR3 loop reads CSARGAGGNEQYF.

The chain uses TRBV20-1 and TRBJ2-7. Germline V CDR1 and CDR2: DFQATT, SNEGSKA (reference sequence). This CDR3 is 12 amino acids long. CDR3 loop: CSARELAYEQYF.

The chain recombines TRBV5-4 with TRBJ2-1. From germline, CDR1 is SGHNT and CDR2 YYREEE (reference sequence). The CDR3 runs 12 residues. The CDR3 region is CASSREASEQFF.

This rearrangement joins TRBV7-3 to TRBJ2-3. The CDR3 runs to 13 residues. Germline V gene data show CDR1 as SGHTA and CDR2 as FQGTGA. CDR3 in amino acids: CASSLGRTDTQYF.

This chain connects TRBV29-1 to TRBJ2-1; TCRdb's D call of TRBD1 is untestable without DNA. This CDR3 contains 14 residues. Germline CDR1 and CDR2: SQVTM and ANQGSEA. This CDR3 is CSVETDSSYNEQFF.

The genes are TRBV10-3 and TRBJ1-2; TCRdb designates TRBD1, a call that cannot be tested without DNA. CDR1 is ENHRY and CDR2 is SYGVKD in the germline V gene. The CDR3 runs 18 residues. CDR3 protein: CAISGLPGQLIGGGGYTF.

This chain joins TRBV20-1 and TRBJ2-1; with no DNA, the TCRdb D assignment of TRBD1 cannot be verified. Germline CDR1 DFQATT, CDR2 SNEGSKA (reference sequence). The CDR3 sequence is 15 residues long. CDR3: CSANGQGNGQYEQFF.

This chain connects TRBV3-1 to TRBJ2-7. Germline-derived CDR1 and CDR2 are LGHDT and YNNKEL (reference sequence). The CDR3 runs to 15 residues. Here the CDR3 reads CASSQGPGGTYEQYF.

This chain joins TRBV15 and TRBJ1-5. The V gene's germline CDR1 is LNHNV and CDR2 YYDKDF (reference sequence). The CDR3 is 13 amino acids. CDR3: CATSRQDDQPQHF.

The rearrangement joins TRBV5-1 to TRBJ1-4; TCRdb's assignment of TRBD1 cannot be checked, as there is no DNA. Germline V gives CDR1 SGHRS, CDR2 YFSETQ. The CDR3 has 14 residues. The CDR3 loop is CASSPPGRGEKLFF. The variable domain in full, completed from reference TRBV5-1 and TRBJ1-4, reads KAGVTQTPRYLIKTRGQQVTLSCSPISGHRSVSWYQQTPGQGLQFLFEYFSETQRNKGNFPGRFSGRQFSNSRSEMNVSTLELGDSALYLCASSPPGRGEKLFFGSGTQLSVL.

The chain couples TRBV5-6 to TRBJ2-7. This CDR3 contains 14 residues. Germline V gene lookup returns CDR1 SGHDT and CDR2 YYEEEE. The CDR3 sequence is CASSRLQFYYEQYF.

The genes are TRBV20-1 and TRBJ2-1; lacking DNA, the TRBD1 call made by TCRdb goes unchecked. The CDR3 is 14 amino acids. Germline loops: CDR1 DFQATT, CDR2 SNEGSKA (reference sequence). The CDR3 spells CSATRDSFYNEQFF.

The V and J genes are TRBV5-1 and TRBJ2-5; TCRdb's D gene call, TRBD2, goes unchecked for lack of DNA. The CDR3 has 14 amino acids. Looked up from germline, CDR1 is SGHRS and CDR2 is YFSETQ. CDR3 in amino acids: CASSGGHLGETQYF.

This rearrangement joins TRBV27 to TRBJ2-1; TCRdb designates TRBD1, a call that cannot be tested without DNA. The length of the CDR3 is 15 residues. Germline V gene sequence: CDR1 MNHEY, CDR2 SMNVEV (reference sequence). CDR3: CASSLPGQGYNEQFF.

This chain connects TRBV7-2 to TRBJ2-1; the TCRdb D gene call, TRBD2, has no DNA to confirm it. Germline V gives CDR1 SGHTA, CDR2 FQGNSA. The CDR3 length is 17 residues. CDR3 protein: CASSPRNLALIPNEQFF.

The chain employs TRBV29-1 and TRBJ2-1; TCRdb designates TRBD1, a call that cannot be tested without DNA. CDR1 SQVTM and CDR2 ANQGSEA come from the germline V gene. The CDR3 has 16 amino acids. The chain's CDR3 is CSVEDLKTGGGDEQFF.

The chain combines TRBV20-1 with TRBJ2-5. The CDR3 is made up of 13 amino acids. Germline V gene data show CDR1 as DFQATT and CDR2 as SNEGSKA (reference sequence). The CDR3 loop is CSARDFGQETQYF.

V usage is TRBV3-1 and J usage is TRBJ2-5; TCRdb gives TRBD2 as the D gene, but with no DNA this cannot be confirmed. The V gene's germline CDR1 is LGHDT and CDR2 YNNKEL (reference sequence). CDR3 size: 14 residues. The CDR3 reads CASRPSGPQETQYF.

J is TRBJ2-5 and V is TRBV6-1; TCRdb reports TRBD1, a call that lacks DNA to check it against. The length of the CDR3 is 14 residues. The germline CDR1 and CDR2 sequences are MNHNS and SASEGT. CDR3 sequence: CASSDPGRQETQYF.

The V call is TRBV20-1, the J call TRBJ2-7; TCRdb gives TRBD1 as the D gene, but with no DNA this cannot be confirmed. The CDR3 consists of 15 residues. CDR1 DFQATT and CDR2 SNEGSKA come from the germline V gene (reference sequence). CDR3 protein: CSAGMGDRRFYEQYF.

The chain couples TRBV7-3 to TRBJ2-3. CDR1 and CDR2 from the germline V gene are SGHTA and FQGTGA. The CDR3 is made up of 13 amino acids. The CDR3 is CASSLTDTDTQYF.

The chain carries TRBV6-1 and TRBJ1-5. The CDR3 covers 13 residues. Germline V gives CDR1 MNHNS, CDR2 SASEGT. The CDR3 sequence is CASVVSGNQPQHF.

The chain recombines TRBV20-1 with TRBJ2-1; absent DNA, TCRdb's TRBD1 call cannot be checked. CDR1 and CDR2 (germline): DFQATT, SNEGSKA (reference sequence). CDR3 length equals 16 residues. CDR3: CSARTPSGAAYNEQFF.

The chain couples TRBV7-9 to TRBJ2-7; absent DNA, TCRdb's TRBD1 call cannot be checked. The CDR3 loop spans 16 amino acids. Germline V CDR1 and CDR2: SEHNR, FQNEAQ (reference sequence). CDR3: CASSFTGTGYSYEQYF.

The V gene is TRBV2, the J gene TRBJ2-7; TCRdb picks TRBD1, but there is no DNA to check that call. CDR1 is SNHLY, CDR2 FYNNEI, per germline. The CDR3 length is 16 residues. The CDR3 is CASRSPVGDRSYEQYF.